These 27 T cell receptor beta chains were all obtained from the same sample, sequenced in a study of blood T cell repertoires in COVID-19. Repertoires were generated with immunoSEQ multiplex PCR, while TCRdb's copy carries only in-frame clones and drops some. Among about 250,000 clones listed, 90% were seen once. Sequencing was performed on peripheral blood. The receptors shown here come from a woman in her sixties or seventies with COVID-19, enrolled during active disease.

The chain has TRBV13 and TRBJ2-1; possibly TRBD2 for D (7 bases). Germline CDR1 and CDR2: PRHDT and FYEKMQ (reference sequence). Deletions cut 4 bases from V and 7 bases from J, with 20 bases between. This CDR3 comprises 16 residues. The CDR3 spells CASSSGGRSYSNEQFF. The CDR3 nucleotides are TGTGCCAGCAGCTCGGGGGGCCGCTCCTATTCAAATGAGCAGTTCTTC.

V is TRBV12-3 or TRBV12-4 and J is TRBJ2-2; maybe TRBD2 (6 bases). The CDR3 length is 13 residues. Trimming pared 5 bases from V and 5 bases from J, leaving 9 bases between. Here the CDR3 reads CASSPSVTGELFF. In DNA form, the CDR3 reads TGTGCCAGCAGTCCTAGCGTGACCGGGGAGCTGTTTTTT.

The rearrangement links TRBV19 to TRBJ2-7; D not certain. V gave up 1 base and J gave up 6 bases, with 16 bases separating them. This CDR3 has 15 residues. Germline V gives CDR1 LNHDA, CDR2 SQIVND (reference sequence). CDR3 in amino acids: CASSIVHSALSEQYF. The DNA for the CDR3 is TGTGCCAGTAGTATAGTACACAGTGCTCTATCCGAGCAGTACTTC.

This chain uses TRBV29-1 with TRBJ2-7; 10 nucleotides match TRBD1. CDR1 and CDR2 (germline): SQVTM, ANQGSEA. CDR3 length: 12 residues. V shed 4 bases and J 3 bases; nucleotides not matched to a gene: 0. The CDR3 protein is CSVGDRGYEQYF. The CDR3 bases are TGCAGCGTTGGGGACAGGGGCTACGAGCAGTACTTC.

The V gene is TRBV18, the J gene TRBJ2-7; D remains unclear. Germline-derived CDR1 and CDR2 are KGHSH and LQKENI. The CDR3 is 15 residues long. V shed 2 bases and J shed 0 bases, with 11 bases lying between them. CDR3 sequence: CASSPRPRSSYEQYF. The CDR3 nucleotides are TGTGCCAGCTCACCAAGACCCCGGAGCTCCTACGAGCAGTACTTC.

V usage is TRBV25-1 and J usage is TRBJ1-4; D may be TRBD1 (6 bases). The CDR3 extends over 16 amino acids. Germline CDR1 is MGHDK and CDR2 is SYGVNS. V lost 2 bases and J 5 bases, leaving 15 bases between the germline ends. The CDR3 spells CASSERGGGGNEKLFF. Here the CDR3 DNA reads TGTGCCAGCAGTGAACGAGGCGGGGGGGGCAATGAAAAACTGTTTTTT.

The chain combines TRBV7-9 with TRBJ1-6; D gene ambiguous. This CDR3 has 14 amino acids. Germline values: CDR1 SEHNR, CDR2 FQNEAQ (reference sequence). V was pared by 0 bases and J by 7 bases, with 7 bases between. CDR3 coding DNA: TGTGCCAGCAGCTTAGCGTCAGGCAATTCACCCCTCCACTTT. Its translation is CASSLASGNSPLHF.

V is TRBV6-5 and J is TRBJ1-2; possibly TRBD1 for D (6 bases). The CDR3 loop spans 13 amino acids. V lost 7 bases to trimming and J lost 4 bases, with 13 bases between them. Looked up from germline, CDR1 is MNHEY and CDR2 is SVGAGI. The CDR3 spells CASTTGPPYGYTF. CDR3 coding DNA: TGTGCCAGCACCACAGGGCCCCCCTATGGCTACACCTTC.

The chain has TRBV6-5 and TRBJ2-1; 8 bases align to TRBD2. This CDR3 has 14 residues. J was trimmed by 9 bases and V by 7 bases; bases with no gene match: 11. Germline CDR1 is MNHEY and CDR2 is SVGAGI. The CDR3 here is CASTEPGGAGEQFF. CDR3 nucleotide sequence: TGTGCCAGCACCGAACCGGGGGGGGCGGGTGAGCAGTTCTTC.

The V call is TRBV6-6, the J call TRBJ2-7; TRBD2 matches 7 bases. The J segment lost 6 bases and the V segment lost 5 bases, leaving 10 bases of the junction unmatched. Germline-derived CDR1 and CDR2 are MNHNY and SVGAGI (reference sequence). The CDR3 is made up of 14 amino acids. The CDR3 protein is CASSHIREGSEQYF. Written as DNA, the CDR3 is TGTGCCAGCAGTCATATCAGGGAGGGCTCCGAGCAGTACTTC.

This chain links TRBV7-2 with TRBJ1-4, with TRBD1 identical over 8 bases. The trim removed 5 bases at V and 8 bases at J, leaving 7 bases unmatched. The CDR3 length is 14 residues. Germline V gene data show CDR1 as SGHTA and CDR2 as FQGNSA. This chain's CDR3 is CASSPNRGGEKLFF. Written as DNA, the CDR3 is TGTGCCAGCAGCCCCAACAGGGGGGGGGAAAAACTGTTTTTT.

This clone has only a few counts. This sequence joins TRBV7-2 and TRBJ1-5, with D possibly being TRBD1 (6 bases). From germline, CDR1 is SGHTA and CDR2 FQGNSA. Trimming shortened V by 1 base and J by 5 bases, and 12 bases separated the two germline ends. CDR3 size: 15 residues. The CDR3 DNA follows: TGTGCCAGCAGCTTAGAAGGGGGTTTGGATCAGCCCCAGCATTTT. It translates to CASSLEGGLDQPQHF.

V gene TRBV5-4 combines with J gene TRBJ1-1; 7 nucleotides match TRBD1. From germline, CDR1 is SGHNT and CDR2 YYREEE (reference sequence). This CDR3 region has 14 residues. Unmatched junction bases numbered 11, after V lost 4 bases and J lost 8 bases. The CDR3 sequence: CASSPDRATMEAFF. The CDR3 nucleotides are TGTGCCAGCAGCCCAGACAGGGCCACTATGGAAGCTTTCTTT.

This clone has only one observation. The chain is built from TRBV14 and TRBJ2-2; the match to TRBD1 covers 7 bases. CDR1 SGHDN and CDR2 FVKESK come from the germline V gene. V shed 3 bases, J shed 5 bases, and the junction held 3 bases outside the gene matches. The CDR3 has 14 amino acids. CDR3 DNA sequence: TGTGCCAGCAGCCACCTACAGGGGACCGGGGAGCTGTTTTTT. Translation gives CASSHLQGTGELFF.

The chain combines TRBV6-2 or TRBV6-3 with TRBJ2-1, with TRBD1 as a possible D gene (5 bases). The V gene lost 0 bases and the J gene lost 4 bases, with 16 bases spanning the gap. Germline V lookup: CDR1 MNHEY, CDR2 SVGEGT. The CDR3 covers 17 residues. The CDR3 coding sequence is TGTGCCAGCAGTTACTCGCCGACAGATCCTAGATACAATGAGCAGTTCTTC. Its translation is CASSYSPTDPRYNEQFF.

This chain connects TRBV3-1 (or the pseudogene TRBV3-2) to TRBJ2-7; possible D gene TRBD1, 6 bases. This CDR3 region has 14 residues. The germline V gene encodes CDR1 LGHDT and CDR2 YNNKEL (reference sequence). V lost 5 bases and J lost 2, with 13 bases in between. CDR3 protein: CASSVPGQPYEQYF. The CDR3 DNA reads TGTGCCAGCAGCGTGCCGGGACAACCCTACGAGCAGTACTTC.

The rearrangement links TRBV19 to TRBJ1-5; no clear D. CDR1 LNHDA and CDR2 SQIVND come from the germline V gene (reference sequence). V lost 3 bases to trimming and J lost 2 bases, with 8 bases between them. This CDR3 has 14 residues. As DNA, the CDR3 is TGTGCCAGTAGTATTACAGTGGGCAATCAGCCCCAGCATTTT. Its protein product is CASSITVGNQPQHF.

The chain combines TRBV5-1 with TRBJ2-7; the D is unclear. Germline V lookup: CDR1 SGHRS, CDR2 YFSETQ. The CDR3 loop spans 13 amino acids. Trimming pared 0 bases from V and 6 bases from J, leaving 10 bases between. The CDR3 sequence is CASSLESVSEQYF. The CDR3 DNA reads TGCGCCAGCAGCTTGGAGAGTGTCTCCGAGCAGTACTTC.

The gene calls are TRBV7-9 and TRBJ2-6; TRBD2 matches 9 bases. V lost 7 bases, J lost 4 bases, and 11 bases stayed unmatched. The germline gives CDR1 SEHNR, CDR2 FQNEAQ (reference sequence). The CDR3 sequence is 17 residues long. The CDR3 sequence is CASTGSGGNSGANVLTF. The CDR3 DNA sequence: TGTGCCAGCACCGGTAGCGGGGGAAACTCAGGGGCCAACGTCCTGACTTTC.

This rearrangement joins TRBV10-3 to TRBJ1-1, with D tentatively TRBD1 (6 bases). The germline V and J ends were trimmed by 10 bases and 6 bases, with 12 bases remaining between them. The CDR3 length is 11 residues. CDR1 ENHRY and CDR2 SYGVKD come from the germline V gene. In DNA, the CDR3 is TGTGCCACTACAGGGAATGCTGAAGCTTTCTTT. Protein product: CATTGNAEAFF.

This clone has only a few counts. The CDR3 region has the DNA TGTGCCAGTAGCACTAGCGGGGGTTTAAACGAGCAGTACTTC. This sequence encodes CASSTSGGLNEQYF. V usage is TRBV19 and J usage is TRBJ2-7; 11 nucleotides match TRBD2. Germline V gene data show CDR1 as LNHDA and CDR2 as SQIVND (reference sequence). The V gene end was trimmed by 6 bases and the J gene end by 5 bases; junction bases not matched to a gene: 6. This CDR3 comprises 14 residues.

V and J are TRBV14 and TRBJ1-1, with D possibly being TRBD1 (6 bases). Germline V CDR1 and CDR2: SGHDN, FVKESK. The CDR3 is made up of 16 amino acids. V was shortened by 1 base and J by 6 bases, with 18 bases between the two germline ends. The CDR3 DNA is TGTGCCAGCAGCCAAGGACGGACAGCTTGGAGCCCTGAAGCTTTCTTT. It is translated as CASSQGRTAWSPEAFF.

This chain uses TRBV5-4 with TRBJ1-2; TRBD1 is a possible D gene (6 bases). Per germline, CDR1 SGHNT and CDR2 YYREEE (reference sequence). Trimming removed 4 bases from V and 3 bases from J, with 13 bases in between. The CDR3 spans 14 residues. The CDR3 region is CASSGQPSDYGYTF. The CDR3, as DNA: TGTGCCAGCAGCGGACAGCCATCCGACTATGGCTACACCTTC.

This clone has just one count. J is TRBJ1-2 and V is TRBV4-3; 7 nucleotides align to TRBD1. The CDR3 totals 15 residues. V gave up 1 base and J gave up 2 bases; unmatched junction bases: 4. The germline V gene encodes CDR1 LGHNA and CDR2 YSLEER. The DNA for the CDR3 is TGCGCCAGCAGCCAAGGTTACAGGGGAAACTATGGCTACACCTTC. It specifies CASSQGYRGNYGYTF.

This clone was seen only once. V and J are TRBV7-2 and TRBJ2-4, with 8 bases fitting TRBD2. Germline V gene data show CDR1 as SGHTA and CDR2 as FQGNSA. V gave up 6 bases and J gave up 6 bases; unmatched junction bases: 22. The CDR3 consists of 19 residues. CDR3 in amino acids: CASSPLGGVGGGPGNIQYF. The DNA of the CDR3 is TGTGCCAGCAGTCCCCTGGGGGGTGTAGGCGGGGGGCCCGGAAACATTCAGTACTTC.

The J gene is TRBJ2-1, the V gene TRBV10-3, with 8 bases matching TRBD2. Germline loops: CDR1 ENHRY, CDR2 SYGVKD. This CDR3 contains 14 residues. With 6 bases clipped from V and 12 bases from J, the junction kept 13 bases outside the gene matches. CDR3 DNA: TGTGCCATCAGCGATCCTCGGGAGGGCCCCGGGCAGTTCTTC. Translating gives CAISDPREGPGQFF.

The chain recombines TRBV25-1 with TRBJ2-1; TRBD2 matches at 10 bases. Germline V gene sequence: CDR1 MGHDK, CDR2 SYGVNS. The CDR3 is 15 residues long. V trimming: 7 bases; J trimming: 7 bases; junction bases outside the gene matches: 10. CDR3 sequence reads: CASTWGPSGGNEQFF. DNA of the CDR3: TGTGCCAGCACCTGGGGGCCTAGCGGGGGAAATGAGCAGTTCTTC.